These 29 T cell receptor beta chains were sequenced from one sample in a study of blood T cell repertoires in COVID-19. Generated by immunoSEQ multiplex PCR, the TCRdb table keeps only in-frame clones and is missing some. The table has about 40,000 clones, about 85% seen once. Sequencing was carried out using peripheral blood. These receptor sequences come from a woman older than 75 with active COVID-19.

A few counts support this clone. The junction does not match germline at one end; this may be a read error. V is TRBV19 and J is TRBJ1-1; D might be TRBD1 (5 bases). CDR3 length: 14 amino acids. Germline assignment: CDR1 LNHDA and CDR2 SQIVND (reference sequence). CDR3: CASTIRRGGTEAFF. The DNA for the CDR3 is TGTGCCAGTACTATAAGGAGGGGAGGCACTGAAGCTTTCTTT. Full variable domain (rest looked up from reference TRBV19 and TRBJ1-1): DGGITQSPKYLFRKEGQNVTLSCEQNLNHDAMYWYRQDPGQGLRLIYYSQIVNDFQKGDIAEGYSVSREKKESFPLTVTSAQKNPTAFYLCASTIRRGGTEAFFGQGTRLTVV.

The chain carries TRBV7-8 and TRBJ1-2; D call uncertain. The V end lost 1 base, the J end lost 2 bases, and 8 bases lay between the germline ends. Germline CDR1 reads SGHVS; CDR2 reads FQNEAQ. The CDR3 consists of 14 residues. The CDR3 loop reads CASSLGLTNYGYTF. The CDR3 DNA reads as TGTGCCAGCAGCTTAGGACTCACGAACTATGGCTACACCTTC.

The rearrangement joins TRBV30 to TRBJ2-7, with a tentative D call TRBD1 (5 bases). The CDR3 contains 11 residues. CDR1 GTSNPN and CDR2 SVGIG come from the germline V gene (reference sequence). Trimming left V 1 base short and J 4 bases short, with 5 bases between. CDR3 DNA sequence: TGTGCCTGGAGTGGACAGTACGAGCAGTACTTC. Its protein product is CAWSGQYEQYF.

The chain couples TRBV6-5 to TRBJ2-1, with TRBD1 matching 8 bases. In germline, CDR1 is MNHEY, CDR2 SVGAGI. The J segment lost 7 bases and the V segment lost 2 bases, leaving 7 bases of the junction unmatched. The CDR3 is 15 residues long. CDR3 nucleotide sequence: TGTGCCAGCAGTTACGATCAGGGGGCAAGAAATGAGCAGTTCTTC. Protein product: CASSYDQGARNEQFF.

V is TRBV11-3 and J is TRBJ2-3, with TRBD2 matching 10 bases. Germline V CDR1 and CDR2: SGHNT, YENEEA. Losses at the gene ends were 3 bases for V and 5 bases for J; bases not matched to a gene: 11. This CDR3 is built from 17 residues. CDR3 DNA sequence: TGTGCCAGCAGCTTGAGCCCCTCCAGCGGGGGGGGAGATACGCAGTATTTT. Translated, it gives CASSLSPSSGGGDTQYF.

This clone was seen just once. V is TRBV28 and J is TRBJ2-3, with a weak D call TRBD1 (6 bases). Germline V lookup: CDR1 MDHEN, CDR2 SYDVKM. The length of the CDR3 is 15 residues. Trimming removed 6 bases from V and 0 bases from J, with 13 bases in between. CDR3 residues: CASRLTGASTDTQYF. CDR3 DNA sequence: TGTGCCAGCAGGCTGACAGGAGCTAGCACAGATACGCAGTATTTT.

The genes are TRBV5-1 and TRBJ1-3; 7 nucleotides align to TRBD1. The junction had 8 bases not matched to a gene; V was cut back by 3 bases and J by 8 bases. CDR3 length equals 14 residues. Germline values: CDR1 SGHRS, CDR2 YFSETQ. The CDR3 loop is CASSSGNRGDTIYF. In DNA, the CDR3 is TGCGCCAGCAGCTCGGGGAACAGGGGTGACACCATATATTTT.

The rearrangement uses TRBV4-2 and TRBJ1-4, with D possibly being TRBD1 (5 bases). The CDR3 consists of 16 residues. CDR1 LGHNA and CDR2 YNFKEQ come from the germline V gene. The V gene lost 3 bases and the J gene lost 6 bases, with 17 bases spanning the gap. The CDR3 bases are TGTGCCAGCAGCCACCCTCTAGGGCCGGGGGATGAAAAACTGTTTTTT. Translating it yields CASSHPLGPGDEKLFF.

The count of this clone is one. V usage is TRBV28 and J usage is TRBJ2-2; 13 bases fit TRBD2. The CDR3 consists of 16 residues. Germline CDR1 reads MDHEN; CDR2 reads SYDVKM. V was pared by 5 bases and J by 5 bases, with 5 bases of the junction left unmatched. This chain's CDR3 is CASSPPGLAGTGELFF. Here the CDR3 DNA reads TGTGCCAGCAGTCCCCCGGGACTAGCGGGGACCGGGGAGCTGTTTTTT.

The CDR3 coding sequence is TGTGCCAGTAGTCCACAGGTGAACACTGAAGCTTTCTTT. It codes for CASSPQVNTEAFF. V usage is TRBV19 and J usage is TRBJ1-1; D is perhaps TRBD1 (5 bases). Trimming cost V 5 bases and J 0 bases, with 7 bases left between them. The CDR3 is 13 residues long. Germline V gene sequence: CDR1 LNHDA, CDR2 SQIVND (reference sequence).

The CDR3 here is CASSPLVTGRTGELFF. The CDR3 DNA follows: TGTGCCAGCAGCCCCTTGGTAACAGGACGAACCGGGGAGCTGTTTTTT. The chain uses TRBV14 and TRBJ2-2, with D maybe TRBD1 (5 bases). Looked up from germline, CDR1 is SGHDN and CDR2 is FVKESK. V lost 4 bases and J 5 bases, leaving 17 bases between the germline ends. CDR3 length: 16 amino acids.

This chain joins TRBV27 and TRBJ1-6; 7 nucleotides line up with TRBD1. The CDR3 has 14 amino acids. The V segment lost 2 bases and the J segment 9 bases; nucleotides outside the gene matches: 4. CDR1 and CDR2 from the germline V gene are MNHEY and SMNVEV (reference sequence). DNA of the CDR3: TGTGCCAGCAGTTTAAGGGGGCAGGGTTCACCCCTCCACTTT. Translated: CASSLRGQGSPLHF.

The V call is TRBV6-5, the J call TRBJ2-3, with a tentative D call TRBD1 (6 bases). CDR1 MNHEY and CDR2 SVGAGI come from the germline V gene. V was cut by 8 bases and J by 2 bases, with 17 bases left in between. This CDR3 is 15 amino acids long. The CDR3 sequence is CASPQGISPTDTQYF. The CDR3 DNA reads as TGTGCCAGCCCCCAGGGGATATCTCCCACAGATACGCAGTATTTT.

The genes are TRBV11-2 and TRBJ2-7, with 7 bases lining up with TRBD1. The CDR3 length is 14 residues. Losses at the gene ends were 5 bases for V and 2 bases for J; bases not matched to a gene: 6. Per the germline V gene, CDR1 is SGHAT and CDR2 is FQNNGV. CDR3 nucleotide sequence: TGTGCCAGCAGCCCTAGACAGGGAGCCTACGAGCAGTACTTC. Translated: CASSPRQGAYEQYF.

J is TRBJ1-1 and V is TRBV5-1, with D unclear. Germline-derived CDR1 and CDR2 are SGHRS and YFSETQ. CDR3 length equals 15 residues. V lost 0 bases and J 1 base, leaving 10 bases between the germline ends. The CDR3 loop reads CASSLVLGENTEAFF. For the CDR3, the DNA is TGCGCCAGCAGCTTGGTACTGGGAGAGAACACTGAAGCTTTCTTT.

This rearrangement joins TRBV19 to TRBJ2-2, with 7 bases matching TRBD1. The CDR3 is made up of 15 amino acids. Per germline, CDR1 LNHDA and CDR2 SQIVND (reference sequence). V dropped 4 bases and J dropped 6; count of bases not matched to a gene: 8. The chain's CDR3 is CASSTHRGRPGELFF. CDR3 in DNA: TGTGCCAGTAGTACGCACAGGGGCCGGCCCGGGGAGCTGTTTTTT.

This clone has a single count. This chain links TRBV5-5 with TRBJ1-3; perhaps TRBD1 as D (5 bases). V was trimmed by 6 bases and J by 4 bases, leaving 8 bases between them. The germline V gene has CDR1 SGHKS and CDR2 YYEKEE (reference sequence). The CDR3 runs 12 residues. The CDR3 DNA sequence: TGTGCCAGCACAGGGTTAGGAAACACCATATATTTT. This gives the protein CASTGLGNTIYF.

The chain carries TRBV19 and TRBJ2-7; D uncertain. The CDR3 runs to 13 residues. Between the trimmed V and J ends, which lost 3 bases and 7 bases, there was a span of 13 bases. CDR1 is LNHDA, CDR2 SQIVND, per germline (reference sequence). CDR3 sequence: CASSISILREQYF. The CDR3 DNA sequence: TGTGCCAGTAGTATTTCCATTCTACGTGAGCAGTACTTC.

The rearrangement links TRBV7-2 to TRBJ1-1, with 8 bases fitting TRBD1. With V trimmed by 2 bases and J by 1 base, 6 bases remained unmatched. CDR3 length: 16 residues. Germline CDR1 and CDR2: SGHTA and FQGNSA. The CDR3: CASSLRPGGSNTEAFF. The CDR3 DNA reads TGTGCCAGCAGCTTACGGCCAGGGGGCTCGAACACTGAAGCTTTCTTT.

V and J are TRBV18 and TRBJ1-4; no clear D. With 3 bases removed from V and 2 bases from J, the gap between germline ends came to 19 bases. CDR3 size: 18 residues. Germline V gene sequence: CDR1 KGHSH, CDR2 LQKENI. For the CDR3, the DNA is TGTGCCAGCTCACCGGTCGCCAGTATGAGACTCACTAATGAAAAACTGTTTTTT. Protein product: CASSPVASMRLTNEKLFF.

As to this clone: Other DNA sequences from this sample encode an identical CDR3 as well. The chain links TRBV7-9 to TRBJ1-1; D gene ambiguous. Germline CDR1 reads SEHNR; CDR2 reads FQNEAQ (reference sequence). This CDR3 is 15 amino acids long. V lost 0 bases, J lost 4 bases, and 12 bases lay in between. CDR3 residues: CASSLALGEGTEAFF. The CDR3 DNA reads TGTGCCAGCAGCTTAGCGCTCGGGGAGGGCACTGAAGCTTTCTTT.

The chain is built from TRBV3-1 (or the pseudogene TRBV3-2) and TRBJ1-5, with no clear D. V lost 1 base to trimming and J lost 4 bases, with 8 bases between them. There are 14 residues in the CDR3. Germline assignment: CDR1 LGHDT and CDR2 YNNKEL (reference sequence). The DNA of the CDR3 is TGTGCCAGCAGCCAAGGTTCCCTAAATCAGCCCCAGCATTTT. It codes for CASSQGSLNQPQHF.

This clone has a handful of counts. The gene calls are TRBV30 and TRBJ1-4; D unclear. The germline gives CDR1 GTSNPN, CDR2 SVGIG (reference sequence). Trimming removed 0 bases from V and 8 bases from J, with 13 bases in between. CDR3 length equals 14 residues. Written as DNA, the CDR3 is TGTGCCTGGAGTGTACGTGAGATAGAGGAAAAACTGTTTTTT. Its translation is CAWSVREIEEKLFF.

The chain carries TRBV19 and TRBJ1-1; 7 bases match TRBD1. The germline CDR1 and CDR2 sequences are LNHDA and SQIVND (reference sequence). The J segment lost 3 bases and the V segment lost 6 bases, leaving 4 bases of the junction unmatched. This CDR3 is built from 13 residues. The CDR3 region is CASRGRGDTEAFF. CDR3 DNA sequence: TGTGCCAGTAGGGGCAGGGGGGACACTGAAGCTTTCTTT.

The chain uses TRBV6-5 and TRBJ1-4; no definite D call. Germline CDR1 reads MNHEY; CDR2 reads SVGAGI. This CDR3 is built from 15 residues. The germline V and J ends were trimmed by 2 bases and 7 bases, with 14 bases remaining between them. In DNA form, the CDR3 reads TGTGCCAGCAGTTACCGGAGGACCGGCGGTGAAAAACTGTTTTTT. Translating gives CASSYRRTGGEKLFF.

This chain links TRBV4-3 with TRBJ2-7, with a weak D call TRBD2 (5 bases). The CDR3 is 15 residues long. V lost 1 base and J lost 0, with 10 bases in between. The germline V gene encodes CDR1 LGHNA and CDR2 YSLEER. CDR3 nucleotide sequence: TGCGCCAGCAGCCAAGGGACGGGGAGCTCCTACGAGCAGTACTTC. It encodes CASSQGTGSSYEQYF.

The rearrangement uses TRBV5-1 and TRBJ1-4; 7 bases agree with TRBD1. The CDR3 has 15 residues. Trimming at V came to 1 base and at J to 0 bases, leaving 0 bases not matched to a gene. Germline V lookup: CDR1 SGHRS, CDR2 YFSETQ. CDR3 residues: CASSLTGATNEKLFF. CDR3 in DNA: TGCGCCAGCAGCTTGACAGGGGCAACTAATGAAAAACTGTTTTTT.

This rearrangement joins TRBV5-6 to TRBJ2-1; D is possibly TRBD2 (6 bases). The germline V gene encodes CDR1 SGHDT and CDR2 YYEEEE. V was clipped by 3 bases and J by 10 bases, with 11 bases between them. CDR3 size: 12 residues. The CDR3 spells CASSSTSVEQFF. CDR3 nucleotide sequence: TGTGCCAGCAGCTCGACTAGTGTGGAGCAGTTCTTC.

J is TRBJ1-5 and V is TRBV7-8; TRBD1 agrees at 7 bases. Trimming at V came to 5 bases and at J to 6 bases, leaving 10 bases not matched to a gene. Germline V CDR1 and CDR2: SGHVS, FQNEAQ. This CDR3 has 15 amino acids. CDR3: CASSPNSDRAQPQHF. CDR3 in DNA: TGTGCCAGCAGCCCCAACTCCGACAGGGCTCAGCCCCAGCATTTT.